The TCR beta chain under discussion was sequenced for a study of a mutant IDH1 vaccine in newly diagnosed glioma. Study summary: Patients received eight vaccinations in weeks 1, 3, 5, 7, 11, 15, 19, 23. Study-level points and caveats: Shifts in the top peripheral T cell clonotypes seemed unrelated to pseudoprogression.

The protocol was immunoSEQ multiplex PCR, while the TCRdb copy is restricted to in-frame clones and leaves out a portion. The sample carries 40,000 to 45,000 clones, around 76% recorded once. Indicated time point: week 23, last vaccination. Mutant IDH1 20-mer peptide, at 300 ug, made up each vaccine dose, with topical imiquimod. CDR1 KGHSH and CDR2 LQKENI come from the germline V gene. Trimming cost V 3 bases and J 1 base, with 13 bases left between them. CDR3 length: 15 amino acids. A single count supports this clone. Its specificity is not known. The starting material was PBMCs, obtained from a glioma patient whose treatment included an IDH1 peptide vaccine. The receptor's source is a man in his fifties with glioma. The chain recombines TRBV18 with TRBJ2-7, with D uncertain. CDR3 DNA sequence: TGTGCCAGCTCACCGCCGGCTGCCCCGTCCTACGAGCAGTACTTC. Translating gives CASSPPAAPSYEQYF.